These T cell receptor beta chains were read from a single sample in a study of blood T cell repertoires in COVID-19. This table comes from immunoSEQ multiplex PCR, and its TCRdb copy is limited to in-frame clones, with some not included. This table has under 100,000 clones, around 87% appearing once. Sequenced sample: peripheral blood. The receptors originated from a human donor in a cohort sampled during active COVID-19. Each CDR3 is given with its conserved first and last residue. The D gene is left open where the match is weak. Clone size appears in some rows only: once, few, many, or a class for an expanded clone.

clone size: .
J gene: TRBJ2-7
D gene: TRBD1
V gene: TRBV7-9
CDR3 length: 16
CDR3 protein: CASSPPGGTGTYEQYF
CDR3 DNA: TGTGCCAGCAGTCCGCCGGGCGGGACAGGGACCTACGAGCAGTACTTC

clone size: .
J gene: TRBJ2-3
D gene: TRBD2
V gene: TRBV12-5
CDR3 length: 16
CDR3 protein: CASSLISAGVTDTQYF
CDR3 DNA: TGTGCTAGTAGTCTTATTTCGGCGGGGGTCACAGATACGCAGTATTTT

clone size: .
J gene: TRBJ2-5
D gene: .
V gene: TRBV4-2
CDR3 length: 17
CDR3 protein: CASSEVGGGRKQETQYF
CDR3 DNA: TGTGCCAGCAGTGAAGTGGGAGGGGGACGGAAGCAAGAGACCCAGTACTTC

clone size: .
J gene: TRBJ2-3
D gene: .
V gene: TRBV11-2
CDR3 length: 15
CDR3 protein: CASSLDPGNTDTQYF
CDR3 DNA: TGTGCCAGCAGCTTAGATCCGGGGAACACAGATACGCAGTATTTT

clone size: .
J gene: TRBJ1-1
D gene: .
V gene: TRBV4-1
CDR3 length: 16
CDR3 protein: CASSQARLEGNTEAFF
CDR3 DNA: TGCGCCAGCAGCCAAGCGCGGCTCGAGGGGAACACTGAAGCTTTCTTT

clone size: .
J gene: TRBJ2-5
D gene: .
V gene: TRBV3-1/TRBV3-2
CDR3 length: 12
CDR3 protein: CASGEYQETQYF
CDR3 DNA: TGTGCCAGCGGGGAGTACCAAGAGACCCAGTACTTC

clone size: .
J gene: TRBJ1-1
D gene: .
V gene: TRBV12-5
CDR3 length: 12
CDR3 protein: CASALQGTEAFF
CDR3 DNA: TGTGCTAGTGCCCTACAGGGAACTGAAGCTTTCTTT

clone size: .
J gene: TRBJ1-1
D gene: .
V gene: TRBV29-1
CDR3 length: 12
CDR3 protein: CSAAGGNTEAFF
CDR3 DNA: TGCAGCGCTGCGGGCGGGAACACTGAAGCTTTCTTT

clone size: .
J gene: TRBJ2-1
D gene: .
V gene: TRBV12-2
CDR3 length: 17
CDR3 protein: CASRFDSGTNIYNEQFF
CDR3 DNA: TGTGCAAGTCGCTTCGATTCAGGGACAAACATCTACAATGAGCAGTTCTTC

clone size: once
J gene: TRBJ1-6
D gene: TRBD1
V gene: TRBV2
CDR3 length: 14
CDR3 protein: CASSQQGAGSPLHF
CDR3 DNA: TGTGCCAGCAGCCAACAGGGGGCAGGGTCACCCCTCCACTTT

clone size: .
J gene: TRBJ1-2
D gene: .
V gene: TRBV12-3/TRBV12-4
CDR3 length: 13
CDR3 protein: CASTQGFGYGYTF
CDR3 DNA: TGTGCCAGCACCCAGGGGTTCGGCTATGGCTACACCTTC

clone size: .
J gene: TRBJ1-1
D gene: .
V gene: TRBV19
CDR3 length: 15
CDR3 protein: CASRPFPGAFTEAFF
CDR3 DNA: TGTGCCAGTAGACCCTTCCCGGGAGCCTTCACTGAAGCTTTCTTT

clone size: once
J gene: TRBJ1-2
D gene: .
V gene: TRBV10-3
CDR3 length: 12
CDR3 protein: CAIRVLERGYTF
CDR3 DNA: TGTGCCATCAGGGTTTTGGAGCGGGGCTACACCTTC

clone size: .
J gene: TRBJ1-1
D gene: TRBD1
V gene: TRBV5-4
CDR3 length: 13
CDR3 protein: CASSFTGGTEAFF
CDR3 DNA: TGTGCCAGCAGCTTTACAGGGGGAACTGAAGCTTTCTTT

clone size: .
J gene: TRBJ1-1
D gene: .
V gene: TRBV9
CDR3 length: 13
CDR3 protein: CASSVGRGTEAFF
CDR3 DNA: TGTGCCAGCAGCGTAGGGAGGGGCACTGAAGCTTTCTTT

clone size: .
J gene: TRBJ2-3
D gene: TRBD2
V gene: TRBV3-1/TRBV3-2
CDR3 length: 13
CDR3 protein: CASSQQGLATQYF
CDR3 DNA: TGTGCCAGCAGCCAGCAAGGACTAGCGACGCAGTATTTT

clone size: .
J gene: TRBJ1-2
D gene: .
V gene: TRBV7-9
CDR3 length: 13
CDR3 protein: CASSLGAGEGYTF
CDR3 DNA: TGTGCCAGCAGCTTAGGGGCAGGGGAAGGCTACACCTTC

clone size: .
J gene: TRBJ1-2
D gene: TRBD1
V gene: TRBV15
CDR3 length: 14
CDR3 protein: CATSRRTTGDGYTF
CDR3 DNA: TGTGCCACCAGCAGACGCACCACAGGGGATGGCTACACCTTC

clone size: once
J gene: TRBJ1-1
D gene: .
V gene: TRBV19
CDR3 length: 13
CDR3 protein: CALRSRALTEAFF
CDR3 DNA: TGTGCCCTCAGGTCCAGGGCCCTCACTGAAGCTTTCTTT

clone size: .
J gene: TRBJ2-7
D gene: TRBD1
V gene: TRBV27
CDR3 length: 15
CDR3 protein: CASSFLRDRDSEQYF
CDR3 DNA: TGTGCCAGCAGTTTCCTCCGGGACAGGGATTCCGAGCAGTACTTC

clone size: few
J gene: TRBJ2-7
D gene: TRBD1
V gene: TRBV7-9
CDR3 length: 11
CDR3 protein: CASSFSDRVYF
CDR3 DNA: TGTGCCAGCAGCTTTTCGGACAGGGTGTACTTC

clone size: once
J gene: TRBJ1-2
D gene: TRBD1
V gene: TRBV5-1
CDR3 length: 14
CDR3 protein: CASSLAQGAGGYTF
CDR3 DNA: TGCGCCAGCAGCTTGGCCCAGGGGGCGGGAGGCTACACCTTC

clone size: .
J gene: TRBJ2-1
D gene: .
V gene: TRBV5-4
CDR3 length: 14
CDR3 protein: CASSTPTKPNEQFF
CDR3 DNA: TGTGCCAGCAGCACCCCGACAAAACCCAATGAGCAGTTCTTC

clone size: .
J gene: TRBJ2-7
D gene: TRBD1
V gene: TRBV5-1
CDR3 length: 14
CDR3 protein: CASSTTGVANEQYF
CDR3 DNA: TGCGCCAGCAGCACGACAGGGGTTGCGAACGAGCAGTACTTC

clone size: .
J gene: TRBJ2-3
D gene: .
V gene: TRBV21-1
CDR3 length: 17
CDR3 protein: CASSNFRLAGRPDTQYF
CDR3 DNA: TGTGCCAGCAGCAACTTTAGACTAGCGGGGAGGCCAGATACGCAGTATTTT

clone size: once
J gene: TRBJ2-2
D gene: TRBD1
V gene: TRBV11-2
CDR3 length: 15
CDR3 protein: CASSLQGAYTGELFF
CDR3 DNA: TGTGCCAGCAGCTTACAGGGGGCGTACACCGGGGAGCTGTTTTTT

clone size: .
J gene: TRBJ1-4
D gene: .
V gene: TRBV7-9
CDR3 length: 15
CDR3 protein: CASSPESYIREKLFF
CDR3 DNA: TGTGCCAGCAGCCCGGAGTCGTACATTCGGGAAAAACTGTTTTTT

clone size: .
J gene: TRBJ1-2
D gene: TRBD1
V gene: TRBV19
CDR3 length: 16
CDR3 protein: CASSIARDRVNYGYTF
CDR3 DNA: TGTGCCAGTAGTATAGCTAGGGACAGGGTCAACTATGGCTACACCTTC

clone size: .
J gene: TRBJ1-5
D gene: TRBD1
V gene: TRBV19
CDR3 length: 13
CDR3 protein: CATKDRVGQPQHF
CDR3 DNA: TGTGCCACCAAGGACAGGGTGGGTCAGCCCCAGCATTTT

clone size: .
J gene: TRBJ2-5
D gene: .
V gene: TRBV6-5
CDR3 length: 14
CDR3 protein: CASSYSQTRETQYF
CDR3 DNA: TGTGCCAGCAGTTATTCACAAACCAGAGAGACCCAGTACTTC

clone size: .
J gene: TRBJ1-3
D gene: .
V gene: TRBV4-2
CDR3 length: 16
CDR3 protein: CASSPRANLAGNTIYF
CDR3 DNA: TGTGCCAGCAGCCCCCGCGCTAATTTAGCTGGAAACACCATATATTTT

clone size: .
J gene: TRBJ1-5
D gene: .
V gene: TRBV4-1
CDR3 length: 15
CDR3 protein: CASGRRGNSNQPQHF
CDR3 DNA: TGCGCCAGCGGGCGCAGGGGAAATAGCAATCAGCCCCAGCATTTT

clone size: .
J gene: TRBJ2-7
D gene: TRBD1
V gene: TRBV6-5
CDR3 length: 14
CDR3 protein: CASSRDRGLLEQYF
CDR3 DNA: TGTGCCAGCAGCCGGGACAGGGGTTTGCTCGAGCAGTACTTC

clone size: .
J gene: TRBJ2-7
D gene: TRBD2
V gene: TRBV19
CDR3 length: 14
CDR3 protein: CASSIGGDSYEQYF
CDR3 DNA: TGTGCCAGTAGTATTGGGGGGGATAGCTACGAGCAGTACTTC

clone size: .
J gene: TRBJ1-4
D gene: .
V gene: TRBV5-6
CDR3 length: 13
CDR3 protein: CASSFGTNEKLFF
CDR3 DNA: TGTGCCAGCAGCTTCGGGACTAATGAAAAACTGTTTTTT

clone size: .
J gene: TRBJ2-7
D gene: TRBD1
V gene: TRBV6-1
CDR3 length: 16
CDR3 protein: CASSEMWDRATYEQYF
CDR3 DNA: TGTGCCAGCAGTGAAATGTGGGACAGGGCCACCTACGAGCAGTACTTC

clone size: .
J gene: TRBJ1-6
D gene: .
V gene: TRBV10-3
CDR3 length: 19
CDR3 protein: CAISVLVADSERDNSPLHF
CDR3 DNA: TGTGCCATCAGTGTTTTAGTTGCGGACAGCGAGCGAGATAATTCACCCCTCCACTTT

clone size: .
J gene: TRBJ2-1
D gene: .
V gene: TRBV28
CDR3 length: 16
CDR3 protein: CASSLSGRRSYNEQFF
CDR3 DNA: TGTGCCAGCAGTTTATCTGGCCGCCGCTCCTACAATGAGCAGTTCTTC

clone size: .
J gene: TRBJ2-3
D gene: TRBD2
V gene: TRBV9
CDR3 length: 16
CDR3 protein: CASTPPGLAGGQLQYF
CDR3 DNA: TGTGCCAGCACCCCCCCCGGACTAGCGGGGGGCCAGTTACAGTATTTT

clone size: once
J gene: TRBJ1-1
D gene: .
V gene: TRBV7-3
CDR3 length: 19
CDR3 protein: CASSYGKRQTGQSGTEAFF
CDR3 DNA: TGTGCCAGCAGCTACGGGAAACGACAGACAGGCCAAAGCGGCACTGAAGCTTTCTTT

clone size: .
J gene: TRBJ2-3
D gene: .
V gene: TRBV18
CDR3 length: 15
CDR3 protein: CASSYSRGSTDTQYF
CDR3 DNA: TGTGCCAGCTCGTACTCACGGGGGAGCACAGATACGCAGTATTTT

clone size: .
J gene: TRBJ1-1
D gene: .
V gene: TRBV18
CDR3 length: 15
CDR3 protein: CASSPERTENTEAFF
CDR3 DNA: TGTGCCAGCTCCCCTGAGAGGACAGAGAACACTGAAGCTTTCTTT

clone size: .
J gene: TRBJ2-1
D gene: TRBD2
V gene: TRBV7-9
CDR3 length: 16
CDR3 protein: CASSYLTSGALNEQFF
CDR3 DNA: TGTGCCAGCAGCTACCTGACTAGCGGGGCCCTCAATGAGCAGTTCTTC

clone size: .
J gene: TRBJ1-2
D gene: TRBD1
V gene: TRBV18
CDR3 length: 15
CDR3 protein: CASSPVRDRDYGYTF
CDR3 DNA: TGTGCCAGCTCACCAGTTCGGGACAGGGACTATGGCTACACCTTC

clone size: .
J gene: TRBJ2-1
D gene: TRBD2
V gene: TRBV7-3
CDR3 length: 15
CDR3 protein: CASSLGGGPYNEQFF
CDR3 DNA: TGTGCCAGCAGCTTAGGCGGGGGGCCCTACAATGAGCAGTTCTTC

clone size: .
J gene: TRBJ1-4
D gene: .
V gene: TRBV4-1
CDR3 length: 19
CDR3 protein: CASSQDPRQAGSTNEKLFF
CDR3 DNA: TGCGCCAGCAGCCAAGACCCACGACAGGCAGGATCAACTAATGAAAAACTGTTTTTT

clone size: many
J gene: TRBJ1-1
D gene: TRBD1
V gene: TRBV6-5
CDR3 length: 13
CDR3 protein: CASSRQGTTEAFF
CDR3 DNA: TGTGCCAGCAGTCGACAGGGGACCACTGAAGCTTTCTTT

clone size: .
J gene: TRBJ1-2
D gene: TRBD1
V gene: TRBV12-3/TRBV12-4
CDR3 length: 13
CDR3 protein: CASTVGTVEGYTF
CDR3 DNA: TGTGCCAGCACCGTTGGGACAGTAGAAGGCTACACCTTC

clone size: .
J gene: TRBJ2-4
D gene: .
V gene: TRBV27
CDR3 length: 16
CDR3 protein: CASSSEDRIAKNIQYF
CDR3 DNA: TGTGCCAGCAGTAGCGAGGACAGAATAGCCAAAAACATTCAGTACTTC

clone size: once
J gene: TRBJ1-2
D gene: .
V gene: TRBV28
CDR3 length: 14
CDR3 protein: CASRVREVRDGYTF
CDR3 DNA: TGTGCCAGCCGGGTGAGGGAAGTTCGCGATGGCTACACCTTC

clone size: .
J gene: TRBJ1-5
D gene: .
V gene: TRBV15
CDR3 length: 17
CDR3 protein: CATSSLLRMESNQPQHF
CDR3 DNA: TGTGCCACCAGCAGCCTCTTGCGGATGGAGAGCAATCAGCCCCAGCATTTT

clone size: .
J gene: TRBJ2-5
D gene: TRBD2
V gene: TRBV2
CDR3 length: 17
CDR3 protein: CASRGGTSGRIQETQYF
CDR3 DNA: TGTGCCAGCAGGGGGGGGACTAGCGGGAGGATACAAGAGACCCAGTACTTC

clone size: .
J gene: TRBJ2-7
D gene: TRBD2
V gene: TRBV15
CDR3 length: 15
CDR3 protein: CATSRDLWGGDEQYF
CDR3 DNA: TGTGCCACCAGCAGAGATCTCTGGGGAGGGGACGAGCAGTACTTC

clone size: .
J gene: TRBJ2-2
D gene: .
V gene: TRBV6-4
CDR3 length: 11
CDR3 protein: CASSDHGELFF
CDR3 DNA: TGTGCCAGCAGTGACCACGGGGAGCTGTTTTTT

clone size: .
J gene: TRBJ1-3
D gene: TRBD1
V gene: TRBV28
CDR3 length: 14
CDR3 protein: CASTRQGSGNTIYF
CDR3 DNA: TGTGCCAGCACCCGACAGGGCTCTGGAAACACCATATATTTT

clone size: few
J gene: TRBJ2-7
D gene: TRBD2
V gene: TRBV19
CDR3 length: 14
CDR3 protein: CASSTGTIPYEQYF
CDR3 DNA: TGTGCCAGTAGTACCGGGACTATTCCCTACGAGCAGTACTTC